Relative to its sample, the clone carrying this T cell receptor (beta chain) is large. The data stem from a study of OX40 agonist ivuxolimab in advanced cancers. The CDR3 runs to 15 residues. Germline V gene data show CDR1 as MNHEY and CDR2 as SMNVEV (reference sequence). Trimming left V 3 bases short and J 1 base short, with 10 bases between. Only in-frame clones appear in the TCRdb table, and some are missing; sequencing was by immunoSEQ multiplex PCR. Among roughly 53,000 clones listed, 80% to 90% were seen once. The sample here was CD4+ or CD8+ T cells sorted from blood, taken in a trial of the OX40 agonist ivuxolimab. This rearrangement joins TRBV27 to TRBJ1-5; no clear D gene. The sequence derives from an adult with an advanced solid tumor such as melanoma, head and neck, liver or kidney cancer. Here the CDR3 DNA reads TGTGCCAGCAGTTTTTCGGGAGCGAGCAATCAGCCCCAGCATTTT. Translation: CASSFSGASNQPQHF.